This T cell receptor beta chain was identified in a study of blood T cell repertoires in COVID-19. Study-wide context: PBMCs, B-cell-depleted T cells, or T cells provided the cDNA or gDNA that made up the material.

As processed by the authors: Estimation of nucleated cell counts relied on the amplification of reference gene primers. Data came from immunoSEQ multiplex PCR; TCRdb stores just in-frame clones and leaves some out. That table is the source of V, J and clone size, and D and trimming were worked out from the DNA. This table holds some 190,000 clones, roughly 88% found once. The CDR3 extends over 11 amino acids. The V end lost 0 bases, the J end lost 11 bases, and 8 bases lay between the germline ends. Germline V gives CDR1 SGHTS, CDR2 YDEGEE. The V gene is TRBV5-8, the J gene TRBJ1-1; D is ambiguous. The sequencing sample was made of peripheral blood. This clonotype was sampled from a man between 60 and 75 years old with acute or convalescent COVID-19. In DNA, the CDR3 is TGTGCCAGCAGCTTGGTGAGGGCGGCTTTCTTT. As protein: CASSLVRAAFF.